This T cell receptor beta chain was recorded in a study of blood T cell repertoires in COVID-19 (dated by TCRdb to the early 2020s). As for the study more broadly: Samples covering the acute and convalescent phases of COVID-19 were provided by collaborators in the United States, Italy and Spain. The prospective study material was composed of cDNA or gDNA derived from T cells, B-cell-depleted T cells, or PBMCs. The sample metadata nearly always contained a de-identified subject ID, COVID-19 status, age in years and sex. A freely available public database, intended as a resource for researchers studying the immune response to SARS-CoV-2, is where the repertoires were released. The dataset comprised deeply sampled blood TCRbeta repertoires from subjects exposed to, actively infected with, or recovered from COVID-19. HLA class I and class II types, where available, came from metadata supplied by the sample provider rather than from assay-based typing. Samples came from the ongoing ImmuneRACE study (first 160 participants) plus 1,254 subjects from 6 global collaborators. The full study reports these points: Clinical and demographic metadata were provided uncurated, with the amount varying by source and participant.

The immunoSEQ Assay, a bias-controlled multiplex PCR, was used to amplify TCRbeta CDR3 regions from genomic DNA. In the source study's methods: Nucleated cell counts per sample were estimated from amplification of reference gene primers within the assay. To quantify the absolute abundance of each unique TCRbeta CDR3 rearrangement, sequence reads were collapsed and filtered. Productive Simpson clonality was computed per sample as the square root of Simpson's diversity index over productive rearrangements. This is the immuneACCESS table as TCRdb keeps it, with only in-frame sequences that have V and J called. A part of the clones is gone; compared with another copy, unresolved V genes explain less than half, and the rest is unexplained. V and J calls and clone size are as listed in that table; D and trimming were resolved from the DNA. The sample table lists about 200,000 clones, approximately 83% of them with a count of one. The ten largest clonotypes hold around 25% of the sample.

In regard to this clone: Which antigen it targets is not known. No much larger clone exists at a distance of one base, and base qualities are not known.

Each collaborating institution followed its own protocols to collect whole blood in K2EDTA tubes. For TCRbeta analysis, collaborators shipped samples in one of three forms: frozen whole blood, isolated PBMCs, or DNA extracted from either of those sample types. Trimming removed 4 bases from V and 8 bases from J; the gene matches leave 6 bases unexplained. From its cysteine to its phenylalanine, the CDR3 spans 14 amino acids. Kept here is only the CDR3 DNA, which spans 42 bases and is read in frame from base 1. The germline V gene sets CDR1 to SGHRS and CDR2 to YFSETQ. The chain is made from TRBV5-1 and TRBJ2-1, with TRBD2 identical over 10 junction bases. This sequence was found in a man aged 35 to 55 with acute or convalescent COVID-19. Material for sequencing was peripheral blood. The bases are TGCGCCAGCAGCCCGGGACTAGCGTATGATGAGCAGTTCTTC. The resulting protein is CASSPGLAYDEQFF.